This TCR beta chain was identified during a study of cytomegalovirus exposure and HLA in healthy donors. This PCR relied on a set of 60 Vbeta primers and 13 Jbeta primers. The method was immunoSEQ multiplex PCR; TCRdb's version includes in-frame clones alone and lacks a portion of them. The sample lists around 130,000 clones, approximately 82% seen once, with about 3% in the top ten. Comments on this clone: Its antigen is undetermined. Germline and junction disagree at one end, which may indicate a read error.

Per the germline V gene, CDR1 is MNHEY and CDR2 is SMNVEV (reference sequence). CDR3 length: 14 amino acids. Overall study results and limits: Most TCR sequences were uncommon, yet certain public TCRs appeared in many donors.

The V and J genes are TRBV27 and TRBJ1-2; D not resolved. The TCR originated in a woman between 18 and 29 years old in good health and CMV-seropositive. Sequenced: PBMCs. DNA for the CDR3: TGTACCAGCAGCCCACCCGGGATTCTCTATGGCTACACCTTC. Residues: CTSSPPGILYGYTF.